Listed here is a single T cell receptor (beta chain). The antigen is undetermined. The same CDR3 also results from other DNA sequences found in this sample. The V segment lost 1 base and the J segment 4 bases; nucleotides outside the gene matches: 23. The CDR3 has 22 amino acids. Germline values: CDR1 LGHNT, CDR2 FRNRAP. This specimen belongs to a study of OX40 agonist ivuxolimab in advanced cancers. Study context: Dose-escalation patients had hepatocellular carcinoma, melanoma, renal cell or head and neck cancer.

Sequenced by immunoSEQ multiplex PCR; TCRdb stores in-frame clones only, minus some. The sample yields over 85,000 clones, around 91% seen once. Study observations and caveats: At doses 0.1 to 3.0 mg/kg, CD4+ and CD8+ clones expanded. Normalized T-cell clonal expansion was also low in some nonresponders. On average, CD8+ T cells showed a greater number of expanded clones than CD4+.

The source is an adult with an advanced solid tumor such as melanoma, head and neck, liver or kidney cancer. This specimen consisted of CD4+ or CD8+ T cells sorted from blood, obtained in a trial of the OX40 agonist ivuxolimab. This chain joins TRBV12-5 and TRBJ2-1, with 9 positions matching TRBD2. CDR3 sequence: CASGLDVFRGLSEREAYNEQFF. CDR3 DNA: TGTGCTAGTGGTTTGGATGTATTCAGGGGTTTGAGTGAGCGGGAGGCTTACAATGAGCAGTTCTTC.